The 6 T cell receptor beta chains below come from one sample, sequenced in a study of cytomegalovirus exposure and HLA in healthy donors (dated by TCRdb to the late 2010s). Library construction relied on the immunoSEQ multiplex PCR assay. As stored in TCRdb, this immuneACCESS dataset retains in-frame rearrangements with V and J assigned. A fraction of the clones does not appear; measured against another copy, unresolved V genes explain less than half of the discrepancy, and the remainder lacks a known reason. This sample is represented by approximately 58,000 clones; 85% to 95% of them were singletons. Approximately 2.3% of the sample comes from the top ten. What was sequenced was PBMCs. The receptors originated from a man younger than 30 in good health and CMV-seronegative.

The rearrangement links TRBV5-4 to TRBJ1-1, with a weak D call TRBD1 (5 bases). The CDR3 consists of 13 residues. V was shortened by 2 bases and J by 2 bases, with 7 bases between the two germline ends. Germline values: CDR1 SGHNT, CDR2 YYREEE (reference sequence). CDR3 protein: CASSFDRNTEAFF. The CDR3 DNA follows: TGTGCCAGCAGCTTTGACAGAAACACTGAAGCTTTCTTT. The whole variable domain, filled in from reference TRBV5-4 and TRBJ1-1, reads ETGVTQSPTHLIKTRGQQVTLRCSSQSGHNTVSWYQQALGQGPQFIFQYYREEENGRGNFPPRFSGLQFPNYSSELNVNALELDDSALYLCASSFDRNTEAFFGQGTRLTVV.

The chain carries TRBV6-6 and TRBJ2-7, with a tentative D call TRBD2 (6 bases). The germline V and J ends were trimmed by 5 bases and 3 bases, with 8 bases remaining between them. This CDR3 is 12 amino acids long. Germline V gene sequence: CDR1 MNHNY, CDR2 SVGAGI (reference sequence). The CDR3 here is CASSLGGYEQYF. DNA of the CDR3: TGTGCCAGCAGTCTGGGGGGCTACGAGCAGTACTTC.

V is TRBV7-2 and J is TRBJ2-2; D uncertain. CDR1 SGHTA and CDR2 FQGNSA come from the germline V gene. The V and J ends lost 1 base and 6 bases respectively, with 9 bases between them. CDR3 length: 14 amino acids. The CDR3 sequence: CASSLDARPGELFF. CDR3 bases: TGTGCCAGCAGCTTAGACGCTAGGCCCGGGGAGCTGTTTTTT. Supplemented by reference TRBV7-2 and TRBJ2-2, the full variable domain reads GAGVSQSPSNKVTEKGKDVELRCDPISGHTALYWYRQSLGQGLEFLIYFQGNSAPDKSGLPSDRFSAERTGGSVSTLTIQRTQQEDSAVYLCASSLDARPGELFFGEGSRLTVL.

The V gene is TRBV28, the J gene TRBJ2-7; 7 nucleotides line up with TRBD2. This CDR3 is 15 amino acids long. V lost 8 bases and J lost 1; bases outside the gene matches: 11. Germline V gives CDR1 MDHEN, CDR2 SYDVKM. CDR3 sequence (DNA): TGTGCCAGCGCCGGGGGGTGGATGGGTTCCTACGAGCAGTACTTC. Translated: CASAGGWMGSYEQYF.

This rearrangement joins TRBV27 to TRBJ1-1; possibly TRBD1 for D (6 bases). Germline V gene sequence: CDR1 MNHEY, CDR2 SMNVEV (reference sequence). This CDR3 has 16 residues. V lost 10 bases, J lost 1 base, and 22 bases lay in between. The DNA for the CDR3 is TGTGCCACCAGGGGCCTAGTTTCGACAGCGAACACTGAAGCTTTCTTT. Protein: CATRGLVSTANTEAFF.

V usage is TRBV2 and J usage is TRBJ2-3; 7 bases are shared with TRBD1. This CDR3 region has 14 residues. The ends lost 3 bases at V and 3 bases at J; junction bases unmatched: 3. CDR1 is SNHLY and CDR2 is FYNNEI in the germline V gene. This CDR3 reads CASSDSGGTDTQYF. CDR3 coding DNA: TGTGCCAGCAGTGATTCAGGGGGTACAGATACGCAGTATTTT.